One sample yielded the 5 T cell receptor beta chains listed below, sequenced in a study of post-analysis software for immune sequencing data. Notes on the study in general: TRBV segments more frequent in patients than in controls numbered about five and included TRBV5-6, TRBV5-1 and TRBV20-1.

The TCR beta cDNA libraries carried unique molecular identifiers. TCRdb called the PCR reads again in MiXCR, with one record for every CDR3 protein. The sample records about 430,000 distinct CDR3 sequences, 35% to 45% being singletons. The antigens these receptors bind are not known. Sequencing was done on a sample of blood. The source of these receptors is a girl aged 2 to 10 with multiple sclerosis.

This clonotype was counted once. Given the absence of the conserved phenylalanine or tryptophan at the CDR3 end, a read error is likely. J is TRBJ1-2 and V is TRBV9; D is ambiguous. The CDR3 is made up of 12 amino acids. Per germline, CDR1 SGDLS and CDR2 YYNGEE. V dropped 3 bases and J dropped 7 bases, with 10 bases sitting between them. The CDR3: CASSGSPLGYTC. The CDR3 DNA follows: TGTGCCAGCAGCGGGAGCCCCCTTGGCTACACCTGC.

The CDR3 bases are TGTGCCAGCAGCTATGGGGACAGGGGTTACGAGCAGTACTTC. Translating it yields CASSYGDRGYEQYF. This chain uses TRBV6-5 with TRBJ2-7; 10 positions agree with TRBD1. Germline assignment: CDR1 MNHEY and CDR2 SVGAGI. J was trimmed by 4 bases and V by 6 bases; bases with no gene match: 6. This CDR3 has 14 amino acids.

The V call is TRBV7-9, the J call TRBJ2-7; 9 positions agree with TRBD2. The J segment lost 2 bases and the V segment lost 1 base, leaving 3 bases of the junction unmatched. The CDR3 extends over 15 amino acids. Germline-derived CDR1 and CDR2 are SEHNR and FQNEAQ (reference sequence). This chain's CDR3 is CASSLVASGTYEQYF. In DNA form, the CDR3 reads TGTGCCAGCAGCTTAGTGGCTAGCGGGACCTACGAGCAGTACTTC.

The chain has TRBV29-1 and TRBJ2-1, with D unclear. CDR3 length equals 13 residues. Germline V gene sequence: CDR1 SQVTM, CDR2 ANQGSEA. V was shortened by 4 bases and J by 10 bases, with 17 bases between the two germline ends. CDR3 in DNA: TGCAGCGTTGTTCCCAACCTGGGCAGCGAGCAGTTCTTC. Amino acid sequence: CSVVPNLGSEQFF.

The chain uses TRBV6-5 and TRBJ1-6; D unresolved. Germline CDR1 reads MNHEY; CDR2 reads SVGAGI. The CDR3 runs to 16 residues. The V end lost 0 bases, the J end lost 5 bases, and 11 bases lay between the germline ends. CDR3 protein: CASSYSALGNNSPLHF. The CDR3 region has the DNA TGTGCCAGCAGTTACTCGGCTTTGGGTAATAATTCACCCCTCCACTTT.